Sequencing of this T cell receptor beta chain was carried out in a study of shared clonotypes between healthy human individuals. Libraries were prepared by immunoSEQ multiplex PCR; TCRdb keeps only in-frame clonotypes and omits some of them. In the table there are roughly 170,000 clones, 66% of which are singletons. Findings and limits, study-wide: The donor pool, a small one, limited the genetic and exposure-history diversity represented. With a handful of donors compared, around 4.7% of naive CD4 clonotypes were shared.

Adult Caucasians living in Nashville, Tennessee made up all of the donors. This clone was seen only once. Its antigen is undetermined. Material for sequencing was memory CD4+ T cells sorted from blood. As for subset: CD45RA-negative fraction. The receptor's source is a man aged 25 to 45 in good health.

CDR3 region: CAISEGTEIYEQYF. CDR3 bases: TGTGCCATCAGTGAAGGGACAGAGATATACGAGCAGTACTTC. The chain links TRBV10-3 to TRBJ2-7, with 7 bases aligning to TRBD1. With V trimmed by 3 bases and J by 4 bases, 6 bases remained unmatched. Germline lookup yields CDR1 ENHRY and CDR2 SYGVKD. The CDR3 is 14 amino acids.